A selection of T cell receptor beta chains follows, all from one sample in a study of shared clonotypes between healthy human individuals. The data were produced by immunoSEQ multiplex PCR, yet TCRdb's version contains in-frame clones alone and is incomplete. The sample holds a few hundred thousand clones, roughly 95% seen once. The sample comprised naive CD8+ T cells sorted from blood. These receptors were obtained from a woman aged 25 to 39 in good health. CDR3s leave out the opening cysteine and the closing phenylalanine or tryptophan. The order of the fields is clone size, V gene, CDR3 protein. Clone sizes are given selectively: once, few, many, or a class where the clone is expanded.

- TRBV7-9 ASRQGNNSPLH
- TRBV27 ASSLSAGLGYEQY
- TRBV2 ASSEARRGQGDTEAF
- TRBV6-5 ASSYSIGRLSYEQY
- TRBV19 ASSERVRNSPLH
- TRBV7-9 ASSLAGGSYEQY
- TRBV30 AWSLELVDGYT
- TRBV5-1 ASSPVRTQY
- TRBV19 ASSIVTPGTGWQNEQF
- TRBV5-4 ASSPLGFQETQY
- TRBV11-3 ASSLRGDNEQF
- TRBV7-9 ASIGQGIMNTEAF
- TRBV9 ASSVDGTGYGYT
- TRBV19 ASSSRHMTGTGAYEQY
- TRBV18 ASSPERFDTQY
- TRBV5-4 ASSLVGGDYEQY
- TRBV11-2 ASSFPSSYEQY
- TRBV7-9 ASPPGGGRAVGQETQY
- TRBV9 ASSSTSGSSDYNEQF
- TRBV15 ATSIRGRLDTQY
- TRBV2 ASSESRGRAETQY
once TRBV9 ASSVSRGSAGELF
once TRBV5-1 ASTQDRGYSGANVLT
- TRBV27 ASSTGTSGNNEQF
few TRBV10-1 ASSAGTTGELF
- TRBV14 ASRREADTYNEQF
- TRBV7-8 ASNEGVTGELF
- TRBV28 ASRRDSSYEQY
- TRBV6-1 ASSAYRESYEQY
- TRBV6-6 ASSYDTEAF
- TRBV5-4 ASSYAGPSYEQY
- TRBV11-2 ASSFRGSGDTQY
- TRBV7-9 ASSGVATNEKLF
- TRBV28 ASRGSGGRVVTYEQY
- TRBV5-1 ASSLGASGITLSYEQY
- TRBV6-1 ASSELIYEQY
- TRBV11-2 ASSLLRTSGISYNEQF